The 27 T cell receptor beta chains below all came from one sample that was sequenced in a study of blood T cell repertoires in COVID-19. Assay used: immunoSEQ multiplex PCR; TCRdb lists only in-frame clones, some missing. Here the sample spans over 50,000 clones, roughly 86% being singletons. The specimen sequenced was peripheral blood. The receptors here all came from a human donor in a cohort sampled during active COVID-19.

V is TRBV7-3 and J is TRBJ2-3; the D is unclear. Trimming stripped 5 bases from V and 1 base from J, with 16 bases between. The CDR3 loop spans 16 amino acids. Germline-derived CDR1 and CDR2 are SGHTA and FQGTGA. CDR3 bases: TGTGCCAGCAGCCCTTACCCCCTTAGTGGCACAGATACGCAGTATTTT. It translates to CASSPYPLSGTDTQYF.

This clone appeared a few times. The V gene is TRBV5-1, the J gene TRBJ1-3; a weak D match, TRBD1 (6 bases). Deletions cut 1 base from V and 0 bases from J, with 20 bases between. Per germline, CDR1 SGHRS and CDR2 YFSETQ. This CDR3 is 19 amino acids long. This chain's CDR3 is CASSLWATTGFLSGNTIYF. The CDR3, as DNA: TGCGCCAGCAGCTTGTGGGCAACGACAGGATTTCTCTCTGGAAACACCATATATTTT.

In this sample, this clone turned up once. The DNA for the CDR3 is TGTGCCAGCAGCCAAACCGGGACAGCCAACAATCAGCCCCAGCATTTT. Amino acids: CASSQTGTANNQPQHF. The V and J genes are TRBV3-1 (or the pseudogene TRBV3-2) and TRBJ1-5; 7 bases agree with TRBD1. CDR3 length: 16 amino acids. The V segment lost 2 bases and the J segment 3 bases; nucleotides outside the gene matches: 7. In germline, CDR1 is LGHDT, CDR2 YNNKEL (reference sequence).

This clone has a single count. This CDR3 is CASRLAGDNEQFF. CDR3 coding DNA: TGTGCCAGCAGACTAGCGGGAGATAATGAGCAGTTCTTC. The chain is built from TRBV7-2 and TRBJ2-1; TRBD2 agrees at 11 bases. The CDR3 totals 13 residues. The V and J ends lost 6 bases and 7 bases, in that order; junction bases with no gene match: 2. Germline loops: CDR1 SGHTA, CDR2 FQGNSA.

This chain links TRBV4-1 with TRBJ2-7, with D possibly matching TRBD2 (5 bases). The V gene lost 0 bases and the J gene lost 2 bases, with 14 bases spanning the gap. This CDR3 comprises 16 residues. CDR1 MGHRA and CDR2 YSYEKL come from the germline V gene. CDR3 coding DNA: TGCGCCAGCAGCCAAGAGGCGGGCACTCTTACCTACGAGCAGTACTTC. Residues: CASSQEAGTLTYEQYF.

On this clone itself: The sample has other DNA sequences that encode this CDR3 too. J is TRBJ2-7 and V is TRBV28, with TRBD1 identical over 7 bases. J lost 1 base, V lost 2 bases, and 2 bases had no gene match. The CDR3 length is 14 residues. Germline CDR1 is MDHEN and CDR2 is SYDVKM. CDR3 residues: CASSLRQGSYEQYF. The DNA for the CDR3 is TGTGCCAGCAGTTTAAGACAGGGATCCTACGAGCAGTACTTC.

The chain joins TRBV30 to TRBJ2-3; 12 positions agree with TRBD2. Unmatched junction bases numbered 2, after V lost 4 bases and J lost 0 bases. The CDR3 sequence is 15 residues long. The germline gives CDR1 GTSNPN, CDR2 SVGIG (reference sequence). The CDR3 loop is CAWIGTSGSTDTQYF. The CDR3 DNA reads as TGTGCCTGGATTGGGACTAGCGGGAGCACAGATACGCAGTATTTT.

A single count supports this clone. The chain combines TRBV28 with TRBJ2-1; 10 bases match TRBD2. Germline-derived CDR1 and CDR2 are MDHEN and SYDVKM. This CDR3 is 14 amino acids long. With 6 bases clipped from V and 4 bases from J, the junction kept 3 bases outside the gene matches. The CDR3 DNA sequence: TGTGCCAGCAGAAGACTAGCGGGTTACAATGAGCAGTTCTTC. It codes for CASRRLAGYNEQFF.

This rearrangement joins TRBV4-1 to TRBJ1-5; D uncertain. Trimming shortened V by 1 base and J by 0 bases, and 10 bases separated the two germline ends. Germline assignment: CDR1 MGHRA and CDR2 YSYEKL. The CDR3 runs to 16 residues. The CDR3 is CASSQGDRGSNQPQHF. CDR3 sequence (DNA): TGCGCCAGCAGCCAAGGCGATCGGGGTAGCAATCAGCCCCAGCATTTT.

This clone was counted only a few times. The chain combines TRBV10-1 with TRBJ2-7; D perhaps matches TRBD1 (6 bases). CDR1 WNHNN and CDR2 SYGVQD come from the germline V gene (reference sequence). V lost 3 bases, J lost 2 bases, and 14 bases lay in between. The CDR3 extends over 15 amino acids. CDR3 DNA: TGCGCCAGCAGTGACCCAAGACAGGTACCCTACGAGCAGTACTTC. This sequence encodes CASSDPRQVPYEQYF.

This rearrangement joins TRBV5-4 to TRBJ2-7; a weak D match, TRBD1 (7 bases). There are 17 residues in the CDR3. Deletions cut 4 bases from V and 1 base from J, with 21 bases between. Germline values: CDR1 SGHNT, CDR2 YYREEE (reference sequence). CDR3 region: CASSKQGTADYSYEQYF. The CDR3 DNA is TGTGCCAGCAGCAAACAGGGGACAGCGGACTATTCCTACGAGCAGTACTTC.

The V and J genes are TRBV6-5 and TRBJ1-1; 9 bases are a match to TRBD1. Germline trimming cut 5 bases from V and 3 bases from J; bases unmatched to any gene: 7. The CDR3 is 15 amino acids. CDR1 and CDR2 from the germline V gene are MNHEY and SVGAGI. The CDR3 sequence is CASSQLQGAHTEAFF. DNA for the CDR3: TGTGCCAGCAGTCAGCTACAGGGGGCGCACACTGAAGCTTTCTTT.

The V call is TRBV28, the J call TRBJ2-7; maybe TRBD2 (6 bases). Trimming took off 2 bases at V and 5 bases at J, with 10 bases between the two ends. The germline V gene encodes CDR1 MDHEN and CDR2 SYDVKM. This CDR3 comprises 13 residues. The DNA for the CDR3 is TGTGCCAGCAGTTTAGGGCGGGATCACGAGCAGTACTTC. Encoded protein: CASSLGRDHEQYF.

This clone is a singleton in its sample. The chain couples TRBV5-4 to TRBJ1-1, with D tentatively TRBD1 (5 bases). This CDR3 is built from 14 residues. With 4 bases removed from V and 10 bases from J, the gap between germline ends came to 20 bases. Germline assignment: CDR1 SGHNT and CDR2 YYREEE (reference sequence). The CDR3 is CASSTDPTLGGAFF. For the CDR3, the DNA is TGTGCCAGCAGCACTGACCCTACGTTGGGGGGAGCTTTCTTT.

The V call is TRBV28, the J call TRBJ2-7; TRBD2 matches at 15 bases. With V trimmed by 2 bases and J by 7 bases, 3 bases remained unmatched. This CDR3 contains 15 residues. CDR1 is MDHEN and CDR2 is SYDVKM in the germline V gene. The CDR3 DNA sequence: TGTGCCAGCAGTTTAGGGACTAGCGGGAGGAGAGAGCAGTACTTC. It specifies CASSLGTSGRREQYF.

The CDR3 region is CASSPQTGGPRRTEAFF. CDR3 sequence (DNA): TGCGCCAGCAGCCCCCAGACGGGGGGCCCTAGGAGGACTGAAGCTTTCTTT. This chain connects TRBV5-1 to TRBJ1-1, with D possibly matching TRBD1 (6 bases). Between the trimmed V and J ends, which lost 4 bases and 5 bases, there was a span of 24 bases. The V gene's germline CDR1 is SGHRS and CDR2 YFSETQ. This CDR3 spans 17 amino acids.

This clone has just one count. The chain couples TRBV2 to TRBJ2-7; D gene uncertain. V was clipped by 6 bases and J by 3 bases, with 12 bases between them. This CDR3 contains 13 residues. Germline V gives CDR1 SNHLY, CDR2 FYNNEI. CDR3 in DNA: TGTGCCAGCAGCCTGACAAGATTCTACGAGCAGTACTTC. This codes for CASSLTRFYEQYF. Supplemented by reference TRBV2 and TRBJ2-7, the full variable domain reads EPEVTQTPSHQVTQMGQEVILRCVPISNHLYFYWYRQILGQKVEFLVSFYNNEISEKSEIFDDQFSVERPDGSNFTLKIRSTKLEDSAMYFCASSLTRFYEQYFGPGTRLTVT.

The gene calls are TRBV4-1 and TRBJ1-5; D remains unclear. This CDR3 has 15 amino acids. Germline-derived CDR1 and CDR2 are MGHRA and YSYEKL. V lost 3 bases and J lost 1, with 10 bases in between. DNA for the CDR3: TGCGCCAGCAGCCACGGACCGGGAAGCAATCAGCCCCAGCATTTT. Translated, it gives CASSHGPGSNQPQHF.

The V gene is TRBV5-6, the J gene TRBJ1-1; 9 nucleotides agree with TRBD1. Germline V gene lookup returns CDR1 SGHDT and CDR2 YYEEEE. Germline trimming cut 4 bases from V and 0 bases from J; bases unmatched to any gene: 10. The length of the CDR3 is 17 residues. The CDR3 loop reads CASSPDRGSLMNTEAFF. In DNA form, the CDR3 reads TGTGCCAGCAGCCCGGACAGGGGATCCCTCATGAACACTGAAGCTTTCTTT.

This chain uses TRBV27 with TRBJ2-2; 8 positions agree with TRBD1. Germline-derived CDR1 and CDR2 are MNHEY and SMNVEV (reference sequence). The J segment lost 4 bases and the V segment lost 6 bases, leaving 7 bases of the junction unmatched. The CDR3 length is 15 residues. As DNA, the CDR3 is TGTGCCAGCAGAAAACCAGGGGGCATCACCGGGGAGCTGTTTTTT. It codes for CASRKPGGITGELFF.

The chain links TRBV20-1 to TRBJ1-5, with D tentatively TRBD1 (6 bases). Deletions cut 3 bases from V and 3 bases from J, with 18 bases between. This CDR3 is 16 amino acids long. The germline gives CDR1 DFQATT, CDR2 SNEGSKA (reference sequence). The DNA for the CDR3 is TGCAGTGCTAGTAGGGGACAAACTCACACCAATCAGCCCCAGCATTTT. Translation: CSASRGQTHTNQPQHF.

The V gene is TRBV7-8, the J gene TRBJ2-7; D is perhaps TRBD2 (5 bases). The length of the CDR3 is 16 residues. The germline V and J ends were trimmed by 5 bases and 3 bases, with 20 bases remaining between them. Germline V gives CDR1 SGHVS, CDR2 FQNEAQ. The CDR3 DNA sequence: TGTGCCAGCAGCCCTAGTGAGGGCGACAAATACTACGAGCAGTACTTC. Translation: CASSPSEGDKYYEQYF.

V is TRBV11-3 and J is TRBJ2-7, with TRBD2 identical over 11 bases. CDR1 and CDR2 (germline): SGHNT, YENEEA. The CDR3 contains 16 residues. Unmatched junction bases numbered 13, after V lost 5 bases and J lost 7 bases. The CDR3 DNA follows: TGTGCCAGCAGCCCCTCCGGGACTAGCGGCCGTCGGGAGCAGTACTTC. Residues: CASSPSGTSGRREQYF.

The chain employs TRBV27 and TRBJ2-7; D call uncertain. V gave up 0 bases and J gave up 3 bases, with 15 bases separating them. CDR3 size: 16 residues. Germline V gene sequence: CDR1 MNHEY, CDR2 SMNVEV (reference sequence). The CDR3: CASSLSNPGWNYEQYF. The CDR3 bases are TGTGCCAGCAGTTTATCGAACCCCGGGTGGAACTACGAGCAGTACTTC.

This clone was detected once. V usage is TRBV7-9 and J usage is TRBJ1-3; no clear D gene. Germline V gene data show CDR1 as SEHNR and CDR2 as FQNEAQ (reference sequence). CDR3 size: 14 residues. V was clipped by 8 bases and J by 2 bases, with 13 bases between them. The DNA for the CDR3 is TGTGCCAGCGATAGTATAGTTCCTGGAAACACCATATATTTT. Residues: CASDSIVPGNTIYF.

V usage is TRBV10-3 and J usage is TRBJ2-1, with D possibly being TRBD2 (6 bases). V was trimmed by 7 bases and J by 0 bases, leaving 13 bases between them. Germline CDR1 reads ENHRY; CDR2 reads SYGVKD. This CDR3 is 15 amino acids long. CDR3 DNA: TGTGCCATCACTGGGGGAGGAAGCTCCTACAATGAGCAGTTCTTC. It codes for CAITGGGSSYNEQFF.

This clone was found once. The chain is built from TRBV7-9 and TRBJ2-7, with TRBD1 as a possible D gene (6 bases). Germline V gives CDR1 SEHNR, CDR2 FQNEAQ (reference sequence). The CDR3 spans 15 residues. V dropped 5 bases and J dropped 2 bases, with 16 bases sitting between them. DNA of the CDR3: TGTGCCAGCAGCCCCACAGGGAGATCCACCTACGAGCAGTACTTC. It encodes CASSPTGRSTYEQYF.